Sequencing of this TCR beta chain was carried out in a study of T-cell memory formation after mild COVID-19. TCRdb reanalysed the 5' RACE reads using MiXCR and keeps one entry per CDR3 protein. The profile covers a few hundred thousand distinct CDR3 sequences, with around 15% appearing a single time and around 23% taken by the ten largest. The CDR3 totals 13 residues. Germline loops: CDR1 MNHEY, CDR2 SMNVEV (reference sequence). The V end lost 0 bases, the J end lost 5 bases, and 8 bases lay between the germline ends. With regard to this clonotype: Its antigen is unknown.

General study points: Among clones peaking at day 37 in the second wave, SARS-CoV-2 specificity remained unconfirmed.

This chain joins TRBV27 and TRBJ2-7; D gene ambiguous. The sample was PBMCs or a T cell subset sorted from them (not recorded which). The sequence derives from a man aged 18-30 years who had mild COVID-19 (a few samples of this study predate the infection). Cell type and time point are not known. The CDR3 region has the DNA TGTGCCAGCAGTTTATCTATGGGGAACGAGCAGTACTTC. Protein sequence: CASSLSMGNEQYF.